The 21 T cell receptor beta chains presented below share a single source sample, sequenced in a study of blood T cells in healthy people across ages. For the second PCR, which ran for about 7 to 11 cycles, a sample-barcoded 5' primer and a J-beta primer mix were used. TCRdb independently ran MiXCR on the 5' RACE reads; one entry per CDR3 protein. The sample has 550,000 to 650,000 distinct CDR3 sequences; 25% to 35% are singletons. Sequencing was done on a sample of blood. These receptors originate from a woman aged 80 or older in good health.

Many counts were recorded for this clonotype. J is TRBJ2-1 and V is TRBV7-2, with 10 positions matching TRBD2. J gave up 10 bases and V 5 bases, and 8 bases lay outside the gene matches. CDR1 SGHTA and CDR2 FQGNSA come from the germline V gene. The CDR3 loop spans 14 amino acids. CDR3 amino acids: CASSLPGLASEQFF. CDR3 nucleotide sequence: TGTGCCAGCAGCCTCCCGGGACTAGCGTCAGAGCAGTTCTTC.

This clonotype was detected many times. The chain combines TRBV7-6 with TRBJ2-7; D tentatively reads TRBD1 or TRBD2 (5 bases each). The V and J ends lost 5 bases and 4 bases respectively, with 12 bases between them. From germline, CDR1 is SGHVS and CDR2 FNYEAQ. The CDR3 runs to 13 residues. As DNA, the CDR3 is TGTGCCAGCAGCCGGGGACCGCCTTACGAGCAGTACTTC. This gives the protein CASSRGPPYEQYF.

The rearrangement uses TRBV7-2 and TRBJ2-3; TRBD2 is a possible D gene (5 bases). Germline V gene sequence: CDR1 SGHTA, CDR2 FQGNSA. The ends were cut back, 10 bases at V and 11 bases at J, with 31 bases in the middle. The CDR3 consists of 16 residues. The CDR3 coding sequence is TGTGCCACCACTCCGCGCCCGTACCCAACTAATGGAGGGCAGTATTTT. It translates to CATTPRPYPTNGGQYF.

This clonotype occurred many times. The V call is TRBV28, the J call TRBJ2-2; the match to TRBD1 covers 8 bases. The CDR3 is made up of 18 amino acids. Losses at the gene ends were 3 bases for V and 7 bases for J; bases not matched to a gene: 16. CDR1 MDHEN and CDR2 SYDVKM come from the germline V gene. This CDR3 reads CASSLSIGRQGFIGELFF. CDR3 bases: TGTGCCAGCAGTTTGTCCATTGGGAGACAGGGGTTTATCGGGGAGCTGTTTTTT.

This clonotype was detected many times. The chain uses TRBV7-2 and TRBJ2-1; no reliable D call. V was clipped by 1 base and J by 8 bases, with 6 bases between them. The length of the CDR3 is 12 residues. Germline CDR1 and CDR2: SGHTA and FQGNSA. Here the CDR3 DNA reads TGTGCCAGCAGCTTAGGAGGCCATGAGCAGTTCTTC. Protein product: CASSLGGHEQFF. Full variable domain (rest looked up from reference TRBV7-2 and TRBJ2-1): GAGVSQSPSNKVTEKGKDVELRCDPISGHTALYWYRQSLGQGLEFLIYFQGNSAPDKSGLPSDRFSAERTGGSVSTLTIQRTQQEDSAVYLCASSLGGHEQFFGPGTRLTVL.

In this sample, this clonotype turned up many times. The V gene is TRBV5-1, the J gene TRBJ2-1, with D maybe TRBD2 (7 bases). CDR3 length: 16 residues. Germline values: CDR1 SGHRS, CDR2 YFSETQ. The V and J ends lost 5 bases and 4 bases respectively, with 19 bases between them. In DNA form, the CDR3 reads TGCGCCAGCAGATATGGCGGGGGCAATGTATACAATGAGCAGTTCTTC. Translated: CASRYGGGNVYNEQFF.

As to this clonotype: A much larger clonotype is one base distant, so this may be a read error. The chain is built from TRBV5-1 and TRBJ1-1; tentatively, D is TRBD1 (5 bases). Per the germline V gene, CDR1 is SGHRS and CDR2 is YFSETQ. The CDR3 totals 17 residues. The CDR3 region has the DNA TGCGTCAGCAGCCCCCTGTCAGGGTCTGTCGGAGGCACTGAAGCTTTCTTT. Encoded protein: CVSSPLSGSVGGTEAFF.

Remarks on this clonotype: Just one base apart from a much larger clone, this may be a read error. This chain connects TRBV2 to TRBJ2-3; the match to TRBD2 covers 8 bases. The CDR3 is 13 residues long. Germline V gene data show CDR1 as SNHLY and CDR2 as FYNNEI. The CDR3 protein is CASSLAALDTRYF. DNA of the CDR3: TGTGCCAGCTCACTAGCGGCTCTAGATACGCGGTATTTT.

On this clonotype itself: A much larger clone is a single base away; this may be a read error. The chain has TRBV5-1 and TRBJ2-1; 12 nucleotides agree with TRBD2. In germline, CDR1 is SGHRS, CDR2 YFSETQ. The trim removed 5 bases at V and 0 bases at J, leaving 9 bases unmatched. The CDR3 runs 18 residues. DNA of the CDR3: TGCGCCAGCAGTCGGGGACTAGCGGGTTCTAGCTCCTACAATGAGCAGTTCTTC. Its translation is CASSRGLAGSSSYNEQFF.

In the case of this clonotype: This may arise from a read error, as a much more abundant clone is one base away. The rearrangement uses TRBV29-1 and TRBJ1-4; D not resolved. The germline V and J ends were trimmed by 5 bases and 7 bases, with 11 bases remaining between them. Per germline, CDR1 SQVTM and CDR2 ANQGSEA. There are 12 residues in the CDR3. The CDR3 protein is CSVQIDSEKLFF. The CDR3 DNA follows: TGCAGCGTTCAAATTGATAGTGAAAAACTGTTTTTT.

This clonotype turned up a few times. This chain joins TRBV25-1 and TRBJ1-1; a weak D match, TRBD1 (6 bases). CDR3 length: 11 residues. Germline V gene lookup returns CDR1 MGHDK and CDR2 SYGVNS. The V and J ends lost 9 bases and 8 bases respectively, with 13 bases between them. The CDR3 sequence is CASSGTTEAFF. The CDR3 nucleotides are TGTGCCAGTAGCGGGACAACGGAAGCTTTCTTT.

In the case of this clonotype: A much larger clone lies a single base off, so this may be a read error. CDR3 coding DNA: TGTGCCAGCAGCTTAGCGCGGGACAGGTGCGACACTGAAGCTTTCTTT. Translating gives CASSLARDRCDTEAFF. V and J are TRBV7-2 and TRBJ1-1, with TRBD1 matching over 8 bases. The CDR3 sequence is 16 residues long. V gave up 0 bases and J gave up 3 bases; unmatched junction bases: 6. CDR1 and CDR2 from the germline V gene are SGHTA and FQGNSA.

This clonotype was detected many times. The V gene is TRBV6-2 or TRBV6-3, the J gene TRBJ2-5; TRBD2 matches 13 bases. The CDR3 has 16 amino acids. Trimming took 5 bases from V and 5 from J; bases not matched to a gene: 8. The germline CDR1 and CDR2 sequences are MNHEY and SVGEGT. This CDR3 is CASSPGLAGAWETQYF. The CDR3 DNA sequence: TGTGCCAGCAGTCCCGGACTAGCGGGGGCGTGGGAGACCCAGTACTTC.

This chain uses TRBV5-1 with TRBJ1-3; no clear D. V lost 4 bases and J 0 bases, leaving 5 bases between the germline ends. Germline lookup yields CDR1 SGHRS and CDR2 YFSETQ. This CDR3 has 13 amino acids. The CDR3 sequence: CASSIYSGNTIYF. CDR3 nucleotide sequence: TGCGCCAGCAGCATTTACTCTGGAAACACCATATATTTT. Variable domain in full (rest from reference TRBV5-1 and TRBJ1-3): KAGVTQTPRYLIKTRGQQVTLSCSPISGHRSVSWYQQTPGQGLQFLFEYFSETQRNKGNFPGRFSGRQFSNSRSEMNVSTLELGDSALYLCASSIYSGNTIYFGEGSWLTVV.

CDR3 in amino acids: CATSRDKAGRNTEAFF. The CDR3 DNA follows: TGTGCCACCAGCAGAGATAAAGCGGGGCGAAACACTGAAGCTTTCTTT. This sequence joins TRBV15 and TRBJ1-1; tentatively, D is TRBD1 (5 bases). CDR3 length: 16 amino acids. CDR1 is LNHNV and CDR2 is YYDKDF in the germline V gene (reference sequence). V was clipped by 0 bases and J by 2 bases, with 13 bases between them.

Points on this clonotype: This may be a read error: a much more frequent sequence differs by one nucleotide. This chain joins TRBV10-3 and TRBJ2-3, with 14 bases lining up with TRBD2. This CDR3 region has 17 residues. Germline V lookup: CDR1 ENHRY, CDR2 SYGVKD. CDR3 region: CASKPGTSGGSTHTQYF. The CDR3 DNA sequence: TGTGCCAGTAAACCCGGGACTAGCGGGGGAAGCACACATACGCAGTATTTT.

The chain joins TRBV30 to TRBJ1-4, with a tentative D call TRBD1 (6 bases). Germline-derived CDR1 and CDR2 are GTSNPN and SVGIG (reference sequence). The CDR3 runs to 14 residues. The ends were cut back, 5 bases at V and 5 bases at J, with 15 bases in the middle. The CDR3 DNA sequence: TGTGCCTGGGCCCTCGGTCAGGGGAATGAAAAACTGTTTTTT. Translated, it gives CAWALGQGNEKLFF.

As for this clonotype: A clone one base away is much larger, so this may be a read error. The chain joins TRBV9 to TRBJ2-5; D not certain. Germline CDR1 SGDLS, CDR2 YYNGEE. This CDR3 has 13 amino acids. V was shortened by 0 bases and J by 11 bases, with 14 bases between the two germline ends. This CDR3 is CASSVDTGEEQYF. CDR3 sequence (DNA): TGTGCCAGCAGCGTAGACACCGGCGAGGAGCAGTACTTC.

CDR3 in amino acids: CASSLFRGGGTEAFF. The CDR3 nucleotides read TGTGCCAGCAGCCTGTTCAGGGGAGGGGGCACTGAAGCTTTCTTT. The chain has TRBV7-9 and TRBJ1-1; D perhaps matches TRBD1 (6 bases). Germline CDR1 is SEHNR and CDR2 is FQNEAQ (reference sequence). This CDR3 is built from 15 residues. With 5 bases removed from V and 4 bases from J, the gap between germline ends came to 17 bases.

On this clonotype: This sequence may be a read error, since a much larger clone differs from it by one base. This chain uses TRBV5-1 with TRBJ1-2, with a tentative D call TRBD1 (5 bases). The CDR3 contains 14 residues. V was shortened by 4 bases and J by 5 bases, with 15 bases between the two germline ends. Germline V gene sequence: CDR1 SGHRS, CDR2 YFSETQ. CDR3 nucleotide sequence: TGCGCCAGCAGCAGAGAGGGGACCGCTTATGGCTACACCTTC. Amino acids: CASSREGTAYGYTF.

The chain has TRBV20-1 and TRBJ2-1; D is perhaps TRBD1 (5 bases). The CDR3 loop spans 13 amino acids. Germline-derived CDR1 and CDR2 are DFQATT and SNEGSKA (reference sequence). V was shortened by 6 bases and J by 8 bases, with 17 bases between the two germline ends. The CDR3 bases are TGCAGTGCCCAACAAACGCAGGGCGATGAGCAGTTCTTC. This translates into CSAQQTQGDEQFF.